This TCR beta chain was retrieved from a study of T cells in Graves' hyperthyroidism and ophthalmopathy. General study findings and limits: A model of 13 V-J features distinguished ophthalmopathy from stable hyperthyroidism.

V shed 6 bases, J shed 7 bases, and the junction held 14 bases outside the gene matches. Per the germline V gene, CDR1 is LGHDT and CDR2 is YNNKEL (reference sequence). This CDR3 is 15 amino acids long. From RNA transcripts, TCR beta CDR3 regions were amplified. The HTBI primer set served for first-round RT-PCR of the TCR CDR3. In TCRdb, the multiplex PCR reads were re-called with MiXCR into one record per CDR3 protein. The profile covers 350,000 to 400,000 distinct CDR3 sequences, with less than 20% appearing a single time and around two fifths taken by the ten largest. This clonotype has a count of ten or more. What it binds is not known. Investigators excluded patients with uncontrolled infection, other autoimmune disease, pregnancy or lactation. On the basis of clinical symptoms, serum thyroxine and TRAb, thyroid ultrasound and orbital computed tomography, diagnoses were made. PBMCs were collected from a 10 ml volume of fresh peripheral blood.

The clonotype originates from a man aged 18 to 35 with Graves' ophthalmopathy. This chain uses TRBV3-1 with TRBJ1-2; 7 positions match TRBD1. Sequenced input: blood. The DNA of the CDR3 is TGTGCCAGCAGTCCCGCACAGGGGCTGCTCTCTGGCTACACCTTC. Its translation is CASSPAQGLLSGYTF.